This TCR beta chain was sequenced for a study of OX40 agonist ivuxolimab in advanced cancers. The method was immunoSEQ multiplex PCR; TCRdb's version includes in-frame clones alone and lacks a portion of them. The sample carries 13,000 or so clones, approximately 80% recorded once. The CDR3 spans 13 residues. Germline loops: CDR1 SGHNT, CDR2 YENEEA. Trimming removed 5 bases at V and 4 bases at J, with 8 bases between. Details on this clone: Antigen unknown.

Overall study results and limits: Antigen specificity of clonally expanded peripheral T cells was not established.

The starting material was CD4+ or CD8+ T cells sorted from blood, obtained in a trial of the OX40 agonist ivuxolimab. The TCR comes from an adult with an advanced solid tumor such as melanoma, head and neck, liver or kidney cancer. The chain employs TRBV11-3 and TRBJ2-2; no reliable D call. The CDR3 spells CASSPLRTGELFF. The DNA for the CDR3 is TGTGCCAGCAGCCCTCTACGCACCGGGGAGCTGTTTTTT.